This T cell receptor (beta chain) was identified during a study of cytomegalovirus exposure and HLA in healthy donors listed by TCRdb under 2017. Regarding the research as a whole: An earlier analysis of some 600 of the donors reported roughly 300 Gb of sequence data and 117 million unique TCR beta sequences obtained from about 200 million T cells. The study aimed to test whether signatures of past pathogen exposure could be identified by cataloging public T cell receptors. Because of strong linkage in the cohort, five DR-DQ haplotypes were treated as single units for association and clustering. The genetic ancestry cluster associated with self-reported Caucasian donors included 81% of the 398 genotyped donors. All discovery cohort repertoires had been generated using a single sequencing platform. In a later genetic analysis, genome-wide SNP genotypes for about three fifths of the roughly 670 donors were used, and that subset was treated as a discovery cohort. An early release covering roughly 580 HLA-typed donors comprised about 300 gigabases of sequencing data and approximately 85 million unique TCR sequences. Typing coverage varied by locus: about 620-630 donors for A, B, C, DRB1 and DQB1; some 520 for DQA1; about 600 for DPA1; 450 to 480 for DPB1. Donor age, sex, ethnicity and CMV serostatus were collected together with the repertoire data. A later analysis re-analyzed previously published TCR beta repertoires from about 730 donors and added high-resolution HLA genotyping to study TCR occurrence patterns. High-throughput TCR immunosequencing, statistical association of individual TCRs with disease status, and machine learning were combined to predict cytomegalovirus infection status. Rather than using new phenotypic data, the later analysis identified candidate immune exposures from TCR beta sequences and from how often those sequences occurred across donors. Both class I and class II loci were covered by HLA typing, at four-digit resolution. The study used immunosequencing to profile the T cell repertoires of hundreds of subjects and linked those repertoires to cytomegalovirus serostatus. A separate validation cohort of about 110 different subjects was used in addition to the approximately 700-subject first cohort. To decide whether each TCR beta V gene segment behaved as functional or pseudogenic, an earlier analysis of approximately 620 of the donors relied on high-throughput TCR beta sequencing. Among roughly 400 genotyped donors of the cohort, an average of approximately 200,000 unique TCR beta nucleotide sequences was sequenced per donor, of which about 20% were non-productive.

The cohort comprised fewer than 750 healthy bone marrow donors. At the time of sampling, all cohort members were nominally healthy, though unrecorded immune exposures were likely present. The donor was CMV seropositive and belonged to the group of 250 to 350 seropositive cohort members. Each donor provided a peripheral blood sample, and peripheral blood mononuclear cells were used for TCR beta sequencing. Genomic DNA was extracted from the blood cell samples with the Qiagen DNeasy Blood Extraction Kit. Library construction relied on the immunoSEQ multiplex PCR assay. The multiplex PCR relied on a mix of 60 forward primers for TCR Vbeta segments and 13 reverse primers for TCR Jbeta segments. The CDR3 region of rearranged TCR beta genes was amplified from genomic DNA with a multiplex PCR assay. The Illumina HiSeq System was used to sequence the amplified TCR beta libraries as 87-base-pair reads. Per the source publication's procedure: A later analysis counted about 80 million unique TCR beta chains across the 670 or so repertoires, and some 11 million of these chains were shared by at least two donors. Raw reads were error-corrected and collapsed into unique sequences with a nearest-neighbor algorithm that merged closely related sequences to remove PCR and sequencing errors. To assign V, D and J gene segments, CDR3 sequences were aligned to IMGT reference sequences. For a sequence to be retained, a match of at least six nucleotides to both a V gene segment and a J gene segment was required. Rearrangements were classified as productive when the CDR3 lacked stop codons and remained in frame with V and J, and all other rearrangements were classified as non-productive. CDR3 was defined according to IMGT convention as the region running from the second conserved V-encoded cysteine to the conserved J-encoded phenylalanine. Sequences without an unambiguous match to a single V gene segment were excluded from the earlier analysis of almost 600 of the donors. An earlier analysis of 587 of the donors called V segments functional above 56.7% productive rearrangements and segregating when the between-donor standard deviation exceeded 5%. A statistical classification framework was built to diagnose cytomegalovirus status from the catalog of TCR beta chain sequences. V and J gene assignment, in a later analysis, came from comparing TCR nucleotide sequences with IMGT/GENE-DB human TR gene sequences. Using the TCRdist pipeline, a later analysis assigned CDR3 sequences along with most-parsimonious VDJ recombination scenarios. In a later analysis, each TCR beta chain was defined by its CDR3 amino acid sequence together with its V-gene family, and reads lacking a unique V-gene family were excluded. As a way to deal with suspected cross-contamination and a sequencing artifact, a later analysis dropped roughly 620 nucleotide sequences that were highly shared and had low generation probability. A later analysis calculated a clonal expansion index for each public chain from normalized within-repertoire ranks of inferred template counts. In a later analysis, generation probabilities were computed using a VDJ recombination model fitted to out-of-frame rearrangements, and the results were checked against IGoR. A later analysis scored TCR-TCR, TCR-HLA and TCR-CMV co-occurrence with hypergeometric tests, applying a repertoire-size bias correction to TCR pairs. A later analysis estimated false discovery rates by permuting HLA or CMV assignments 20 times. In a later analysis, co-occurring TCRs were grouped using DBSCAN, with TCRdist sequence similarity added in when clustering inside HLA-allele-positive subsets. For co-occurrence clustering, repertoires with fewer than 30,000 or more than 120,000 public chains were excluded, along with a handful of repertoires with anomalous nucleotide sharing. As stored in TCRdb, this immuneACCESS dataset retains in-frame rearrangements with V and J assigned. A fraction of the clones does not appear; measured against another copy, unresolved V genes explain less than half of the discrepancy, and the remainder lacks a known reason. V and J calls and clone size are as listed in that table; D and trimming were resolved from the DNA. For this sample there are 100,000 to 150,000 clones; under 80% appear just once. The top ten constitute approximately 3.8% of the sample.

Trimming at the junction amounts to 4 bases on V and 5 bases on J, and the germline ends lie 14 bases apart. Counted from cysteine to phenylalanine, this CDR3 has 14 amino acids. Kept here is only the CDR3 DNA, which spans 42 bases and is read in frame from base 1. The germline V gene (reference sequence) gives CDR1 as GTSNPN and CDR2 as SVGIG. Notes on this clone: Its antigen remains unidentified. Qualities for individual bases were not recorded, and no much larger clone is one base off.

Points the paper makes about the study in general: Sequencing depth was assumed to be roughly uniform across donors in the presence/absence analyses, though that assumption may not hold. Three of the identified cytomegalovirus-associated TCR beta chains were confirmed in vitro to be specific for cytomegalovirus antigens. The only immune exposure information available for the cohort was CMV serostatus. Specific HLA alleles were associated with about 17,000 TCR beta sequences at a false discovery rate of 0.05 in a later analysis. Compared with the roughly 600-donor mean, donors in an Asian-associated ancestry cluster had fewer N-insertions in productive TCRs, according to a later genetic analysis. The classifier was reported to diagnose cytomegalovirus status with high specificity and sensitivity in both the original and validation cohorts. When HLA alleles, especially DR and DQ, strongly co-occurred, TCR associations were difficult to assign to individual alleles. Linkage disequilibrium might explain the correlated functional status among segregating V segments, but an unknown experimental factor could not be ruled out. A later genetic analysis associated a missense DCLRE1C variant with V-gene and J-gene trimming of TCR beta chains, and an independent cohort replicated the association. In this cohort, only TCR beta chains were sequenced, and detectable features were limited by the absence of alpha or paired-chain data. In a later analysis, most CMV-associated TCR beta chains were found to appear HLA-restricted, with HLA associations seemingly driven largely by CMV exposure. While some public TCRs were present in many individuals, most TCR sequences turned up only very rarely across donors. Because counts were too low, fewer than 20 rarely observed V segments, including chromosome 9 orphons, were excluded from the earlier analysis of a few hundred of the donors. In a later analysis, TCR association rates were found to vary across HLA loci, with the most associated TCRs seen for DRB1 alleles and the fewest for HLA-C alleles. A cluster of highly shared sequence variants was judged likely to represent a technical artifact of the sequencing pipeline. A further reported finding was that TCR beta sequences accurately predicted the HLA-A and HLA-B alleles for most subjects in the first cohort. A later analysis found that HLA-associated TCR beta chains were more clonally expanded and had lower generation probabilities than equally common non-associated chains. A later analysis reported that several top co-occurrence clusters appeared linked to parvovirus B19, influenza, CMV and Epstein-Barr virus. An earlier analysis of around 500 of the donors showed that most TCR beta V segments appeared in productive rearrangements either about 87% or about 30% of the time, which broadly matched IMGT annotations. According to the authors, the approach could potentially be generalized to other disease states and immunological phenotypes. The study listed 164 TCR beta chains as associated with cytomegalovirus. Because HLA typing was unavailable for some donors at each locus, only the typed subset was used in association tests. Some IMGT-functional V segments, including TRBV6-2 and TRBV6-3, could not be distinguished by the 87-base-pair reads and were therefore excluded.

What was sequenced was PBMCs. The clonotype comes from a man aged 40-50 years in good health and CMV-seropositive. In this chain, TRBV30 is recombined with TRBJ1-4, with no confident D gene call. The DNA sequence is TGTGCCTGGACCGCGGGTCTCGTAAATGAAAAACTGTTTTTT. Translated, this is CAWTAGLVNEKLFF.